This note documents a single T cell receptor (beta chain) sequence. Its antigen is not identified. The data stem from a study of OX40 agonist ivuxolimab in advanced cancers. Study-level information: Subjects had a mean age of roughly 57 years, with a range of about 23 to 79; just over 80% were male. The study, taken as a whole, reports: Low normalized T-cell clonal expansion was additionally recorded for some nonresponders.

The repertoire was sequenced with immunoSEQ multiplex PCR; TCRdb's copy has only in-frame clones and lacks some. The sample yields 97,000 or so clones, around 91% seen once. Germline CDR1 and CDR2: MDHEN and SYDVKM. V gave up 10 bases and J gave up 0 bases, with 19 bases separating them. The CDR3 runs 16 residues. The chain carries TRBV28 and TRBJ1-5; TRBD1 is a possible D gene (5 bases). This TCR was recovered from an adult with an advanced solid tumor such as melanoma, head and neck, liver or kidney cancer. The sequencing here drew on CD4+ or CD8+ T cells sorted from blood, taken in a trial of the OX40 agonist ivuxolimab. The CDR3 sequence: CAITGGTTHSNQPQHF. The CDR3 coding sequence is TGTGCCATCACGGGGGGGACGACACATAGCAATCAGCCCCAGCATTTT.